Presented here are 24 T cell receptor beta chains from one specimen sequenced in a study of blood T cell repertoires in COVID-19. The protocol was immunoSEQ multiplex PCR, while the TCRdb copy is restricted to in-frame clones and leaves out a portion. The sample carries about 140,000 clones, more than 75% recorded once. The specimen was peripheral blood. The receptors originated from a human donor in a cohort sampled during active COVID-19.

The table lists this clone with a few counts. This sequence joins TRBV3-1 (or the pseudogene TRBV3-2) and TRBJ1-1, with D unresolved. Germline CDR1 LGHDT, CDR2 YNNKEL (reference sequence). This CDR3 has 12 amino acids. Deletions cut 4 bases from V and 6 bases from J, with 9 bases between. CDR3 sequence: CASSRDSSEAFF. The CDR3 bases are TGTGCCAGCAGCCGTGATAGCTCTGAAGCTTTCTTT.

The rearrangement links TRBV6-5 to TRBJ2-1; 7 nucleotides align to TRBD2. Germline trimming cut 5 bases from V and 2 bases from J; bases unmatched to any gene: 6. Looked up from germline, CDR1 is MNHEY and CDR2 is SVGAGI. The CDR3 is made up of 15 amino acids. DNA of the CDR3: TGTGCCAGCAGTCGACTAGCTGCTACCTACAATGAGCAGTTCTTC. Its protein is CASSRLAATYNEQFF.

The genes are TRBV5-4 and TRBJ1-2; 10 bases line up with TRBD1. V was clipped by 0 bases and J by 4 bases; unmatched bases: 3. This CDR3 contains 15 residues. CDR1 is SGHNT, CDR2 YYREEE, per germline (reference sequence). The CDR3 nucleotides read TGTGCCAGCAGCTTGGGGACAGGGGGTGGCTATGGCTACACCTTC. Residues: CASSLGTGGGYGYTF.

The chain recombines TRBV19 with TRBJ1-3; D not resolved. The V and J ends lost 5 bases and 0 bases respectively, with 14 bases between them. The CDR3 spans 16 residues. The V gene's germline CDR1 is LNHDA and CDR2 SQIVND (reference sequence). In nucleotides, the CDR3 is TGTGCCAGTAGTTTGGCACATGGGAGCTCTGGAAACACCATATATTTT. As protein: CASSLAHGSSGNTIYF. The entire variable domain, with the rest obtained from reference TRBV19 and TRBJ1-3, is as follows: DGGITQSPKYLFRKEGQNVTLSCEQNLNHDAMYWYRQDPGQGLRLIYYSQIVNDFQKGDIAEGYSVSREKKESFPLTVTSAQKNPTAFYLCASSLAHGSSGNTIYFGEGSWLTVV.

The V call is TRBV19, the J call TRBJ1-5; 7 bases agree with TRBD1. Germline values: CDR1 LNHDA, CDR2 SQIVND (reference sequence). The CDR3 totals 14 residues. V lost 6 bases, J lost 6 bases, and 8 bases stayed unmatched. CDR3 bases: TGTGCCAGTAGCAAGACAGGGTTGGGTCAGCCCCAGCATTTT. This translates into CASSKTGLGQPQHF.

The chain joins TRBV7-3 to TRBJ2-2; 7 bases are shared with TRBD2. J was trimmed by 4 bases and V by 2 bases; bases with no gene match: 7. Germline CDR1 and CDR2: SGHTA and FQGTGA. CDR3 length: 16 amino acids. The DNA for the CDR3 is TGTGCCAGCAGCTTATTTGCGGGAGATGGCACCGGGGAGCTGTTTTTT. This encodes CASSLFAGDGTGELFF.

The V and J genes are TRBV6-6 and TRBJ2-5, with 8 bases lining up with TRBD2. The length of the CDR3 is 13 residues. V lost 8 bases to trimming and J lost 2 bases; unmatched junction nucleotides: 4. The germline V gene has CDR1 MNHNY and CDR2 SVGAGI (reference sequence). CDR3 coding DNA: TGTGCCAGCTCAGTAGCGGGGCAAGAGACCCAGTACTTC. Encoded protein: CASSVAGQETQYF.

This chain joins TRBV28 and TRBJ2-1; 11 bases match TRBD1. This CDR3 comprises 16 residues. The trim removed 3 bases at V and 4 bases at J, leaving 5 bases unmatched. Per the germline V gene, CDR1 is MDHEN and CDR2 is SYDVKM. CDR3 in amino acids: CASSLAGTGGYNEQFF. The DNA of the CDR3 is TGTGCCAGCAGTTTGGCCGGGACAGGGGGGTACAATGAGCAGTTCTTC.

The chain joins TRBV4-1 to TRBJ2-5, with D maybe TRBD1 (5 bases). The CDR3 has 14 residues. The V and J ends lost 1 base and 5 bases respectively, with 11 bases between them. Germline CDR1 MGHRA, CDR2 YSYEKL. CDR3 DNA: TGCGCCAGCAGCCAAGGTGACAGTACGGAGACCCAGTACTTC. Encoded protein: CASSQGDSTETQYF.

The chain has TRBV11-2 and TRBJ2-1, with a possible D match to TRBD1 (5 bases). The germline gives CDR1 SGHAT, CDR2 FQNNGV. Between the trimmed V and J ends, which lost 4 bases and 1 base, there was a span of 8 bases. This CDR3 spans 14 amino acids. This chain's CDR3 is CASSSQGSYNEQFF. The CDR3 DNA follows: TGTGCCAGCAGCTCCCAGGGTTCCTACAATGAGCAGTTCTTC.

The genes are TRBV25-1 and TRBJ1-2; TRBD1 is a possible D gene (6 bases). This CDR3 is 14 amino acids long. Germline V gene lookup returns CDR1 MGHDK and CDR2 SYGVNS. Deletions cut 5 bases from V and 3 bases from J, with 13 bases between. In nucleotides, the CDR3 is TGTGCCAGCAGTAAAGAGACAGGCCACTATGGCTACACCTTC. It specifies CASSKETGHYGYTF.

This chain connects TRBV6-5 to TRBJ1-5, with 8 positions matching TRBD1. Trimming cost V 6 bases and J 5 bases; bases outside gene matches: 9. Germline assignment: CDR1 MNHEY and CDR2 SVGAGI. This CDR3 contains 15 residues. Here the CDR3 reads CASRVDRAFYQPQHF. The CDR3 region has the DNA TGTGCCAGCAGGGTGGACAGGGCCTTTTATCAGCCCCAGCATTTT.

The rearrangement links TRBV7-2 to TRBJ2-7, with 12 positions matching TRBD2. Losses at the gene ends were 2 bases for V and 2 bases for J; bases not matched to a gene: 7. Germline-derived CDR1 and CDR2 are SGHTA and FQGNSA. This CDR3 contains 17 residues. DNA for the CDR3: TGTGCCAGCAGCTTAATCCTAGCGGGAGGGCGCCCCTACGAGCAGTACTTC. Its protein is CASSLILAGGRPYEQYF.

The V and J genes are TRBV9 and TRBJ2-5; 7 bases fit TRBD1. The V gene end was trimmed by 3 bases and the J gene end by 5 bases; junction bases not matched to a gene: 4. The germline V gene encodes CDR1 SGDLS and CDR2 YYNGEE. There are 13 residues in the CDR3. The CDR3 loop reads CASSATGMETQYF. The DNA for the CDR3 is TGTGCCAGCAGCGCGACAGGGATGGAGACCCAGTACTTC. The full variable domain, with the rest looked up from reference TRBV9 and TRBJ2-5, is DSGVTQTPKHLITATGQRVTLRCSPRSGDLSVYWYQQSLDQGLQFLIQYYNGEERAKGNILERFSAQQFPDLHSELNLSSLELGDSALYFCASSATGMETQYFGPGTRLLVL.

The V call is TRBV7-8, the J call TRBJ2-3; D is perhaps TRBD2 (6 bases). Germline V lookup: CDR1 SGHVS, CDR2 FQNEAQ. The CDR3 is made up of 16 amino acids. V lost 5 bases to trimming and J lost 8 bases, with 23 bases between them. The CDR3 here is CASSARGGDPSGTQYF. Here the CDR3 DNA reads TGTGCCAGCAGCGCAAGGGGCGGGGACCCGTCGGGTACGCAGTATTTT.

This chain joins TRBV5-1 and TRBJ2-7, with 9 bases matching TRBD2. Losses at the gene ends were 0 bases for V and 5 bases for J; bases not matched to a gene: 3. The germline gives CDR1 SGHRS, CDR2 YFSETQ. CDR3 size: 14 residues. CDR3 amino acids: CASSLGGRVDEQYF. The DNA for the CDR3 is TGCGCCAGCAGCTTGGGCGGGAGGGTTGACGAGCAGTACTTC.

The CDR3 DNA follows: TGTGCCAGCTCACCACCGGACTTGAGCTCCTACAATGAGCAGTTCTTC. Its protein product is CASSPPDLSSYNEQFF. The J gene is TRBJ2-1, the V gene TRBV18; a possible D gene is TRBD2 (5 bases). Germline V lookup: CDR1 KGHSH, CDR2 LQKENI. The CDR3 consists of 16 residues. V dropped 0 bases and J dropped 0 bases, with 9 bases sitting between them.

The chain uses TRBV5-1 and TRBJ1-2, with 11 bases fitting TRBD1. There are 14 residues in the CDR3. The junction had 3 bases not matched to a gene; V was cut back by 4 bases and J by 4 bases. Germline CDR1 SGHRS, CDR2 YFSETQ. In nucleotides, the CDR3 is TGCGCCAGCAGCAGCGGGACAGGGGGCTATGGCTACACCTTC. Its protein product is CASSSGTGGYGYTF. The complete variable domain, with remaining parts taken from reference TRBV5-1 and TRBJ1-2, reads KAGVTQTPRYLIKTRGQQVTLSCSPISGHRSVSWYQQTPGQGLQFLFEYFSETQRNKGNFPGRFSGRQFSNSRSEMNVSTLELGDSALYLCASSSGTGGYGYTFGSGTRLTVV.

This chain uses TRBV9 with TRBJ2-7; 9 positions match TRBD1. The V and J ends lost 4 bases and 1 base, in that order; junction bases with no gene match: 6. Germline CDR1 and CDR2: SGDLS and YYNGEE. The CDR3 contains 15 residues. Here the CDR3 DNA reads TGTGCCAGCAGCCTTCGGGGACAGGGATCCTACGAGCAGTACTTC. Translating gives CASSLRGQGSYEQYF. Filled out from reference TRBV9 and TRBJ2-7, the complete variable domain reads DSGVTQTPKHLITATGQRVTLRCSPRSGDLSVYWYQQSLDQGLQFLIQYYNGEERAKGNILERFSAQQFPDLHSELNLSSLELGDSALYFCASSLRGQGSYEQYFGPGTRLTVT.

This chain connects TRBV5-4 to TRBJ2-1; 9 nucleotides agree with TRBD2. With V trimmed by 6 bases and J by 4 bases, 8 bases remained unmatched. Germline V gene sequence: CDR1 SGHNT, CDR2 YYREEE (reference sequence). The CDR3 consists of 15 residues. CDR3 DNA: TGTGCCAGCACCTTCGGCGGGAGGGCATACAATGAGCAGTTCTTC. Encoded protein: CASTFGGRAYNEQFF.

V is TRBV18 and J is TRBJ2-2; no reliable D call. CDR1 and CDR2 (germline): KGHSH, LQKENI. V was clipped by 2 bases and J by 9 bases, with 16 bases between them. The CDR3 spans 15 residues. CDR3 sequence (DNA): TGTGCCAGCTCACCAGCCGTAGAAACCGTTCGGGAGCTGTTTTTT. The encoded protein is CASSPAVETVRELFF. The full variable domain, completed using reference TRBV18 and TRBJ2-2, is NAGVMQNPRHLVRRRGQEARLRCSPMKGHSHVYWYRQLPEEGLKFMVYLQKENIIDESGMPKERFSAEFPKEGPSILRIQQVVRGDSAAYFCASSPAVETVRELFFGEGSRLTVL.

The rearrangement links TRBV7-2 to TRBJ1-6; D uncertain. This CDR3 is 12 amino acids long. Trimming stripped 4 bases from V and 7 bases from J, with 5 bases between. Germline V CDR1 and CDR2: SGHTA, FQGNSA. The DNA of the CDR3 is TGTGCCAGCAGCTCATCAAATTCACCCCTCCACTTT. Residues: CASSSSNSPLHF.

This chain joins TRBV19 and TRBJ2-7, with D perhaps matching TRBD1 (6 bases). Trimming took off 8 bases at V and 2 bases at J, with 13 bases between the two ends. CDR1 LNHDA and CDR2 SQIVND come from the germline V gene (reference sequence). The CDR3 consists of 13 residues. CDR3 nucleotides: TGTGCCAGTGCTCGGACAGAGACCTACGAGCAGTACTTC. Encoded protein: CASARTETYEQYF.

The chain joins TRBV7-3 to TRBJ2-2, with 7 positions matching TRBD2. This CDR3 has 12 amino acids. The V gene's germline CDR1 is SGHTA and CDR2 FQGTGA. After removal of 8 bases from V and 5 bases from J, the junction contained 2 bases not matched to a gene. The CDR3 region has the DNA TGTGCCAGCGGGGGAGGGACCGGGGAGCTGTTTTTT. Residues: CASGGGTGELFF. Looking up the rest from reference TRBV7-3 and TRBJ2-2 gives the full variable domain: GAGVSQTPSNKVTEKGKYVELRCDPISGHTALYWYRQSLGQGPEFLIYFQGTGAADDSGLPNDRFFAVRPEGSVSTLKIQRTERGDSAVYLCASGGGTGELFFGEGSRLTVL.